The entry below describes one T cell receptor (beta chain). This specimen belongs to a study of blood T cell repertoires in COVID-19. The CDR3 is 15 amino acids. Germline assignment: CDR1 SGHTA and CDR2 FQGNSA. V gave up 5 bases and J gave up 4 bases; unmatched junction bases: 5. It was during active infection that Seattle patients were enrolled and then longitudinally followed. Per the authors' pipeline: Amplification of reference gene primers provided the estimated nucleated cell counts. The data were produced by immunoSEQ multiplex PCR, yet TCRdb's version contains in-frame clones alone and is incomplete. V and J calls plus clone size are reproduced from that table; the DNA served to infer D and trimming. The sample includes about 170,000 clones, around 92% of them seen just once.

V and J are TRBV7-2 and TRBJ2-1; TRBD1 matches 10 bases. The source of this sequence is a young man with COVID-19, enrolled during active disease. Sequencing was done on a sample of peripheral blood. The CDR3 bases are TGTGCCAGCAGCGGCGACAGGGGGCGATACAATGAGCAGTTCTTC. Encoded protein: CASSGDRGRYNEQFF. The full variable domain, completed using reference TRBV7-2 and TRBJ2-1, is GAGVSQSPSNKVTEKGKDVELRCDPISGHTALYWYRQSLGQGLEFLIYFQGNSAPDKSGLPSDRFSAERTGGSVSTLTIQRTQQEDSAVYLCASSGDRGRYNEQFFGPGTRLTVL.